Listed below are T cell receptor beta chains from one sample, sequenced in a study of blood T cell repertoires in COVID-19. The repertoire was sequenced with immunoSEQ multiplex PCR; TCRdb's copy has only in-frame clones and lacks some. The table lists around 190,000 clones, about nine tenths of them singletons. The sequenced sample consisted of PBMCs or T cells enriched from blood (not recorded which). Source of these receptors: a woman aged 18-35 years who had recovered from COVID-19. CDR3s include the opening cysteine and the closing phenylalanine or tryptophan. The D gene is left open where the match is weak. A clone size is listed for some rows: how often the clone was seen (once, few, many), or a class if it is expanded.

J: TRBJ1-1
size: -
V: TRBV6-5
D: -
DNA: TGTGCCAGCAGTTACTCGACAAATATGAACACTGAAGCTTTCTTT
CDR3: CASSYSTNMNTEAFF

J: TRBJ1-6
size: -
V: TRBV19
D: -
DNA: TGTGCCAGTAGTATTGGGGGGTCCTATAATTCACCCCTCCACTTT
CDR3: CASSIGGSYNSPLHF

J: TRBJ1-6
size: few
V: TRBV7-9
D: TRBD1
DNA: TGTGCCAGCAGCCATGGACAGGAGAATTCACCCCTCCACTTT
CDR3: CASSHGQENSPLHF

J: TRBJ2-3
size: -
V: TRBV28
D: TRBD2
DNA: TGTGCCAGCAGCATCGGGGGGGGCTGGCCAGATACGCAGTATTTT
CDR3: CASSIGGGWPDTQYF

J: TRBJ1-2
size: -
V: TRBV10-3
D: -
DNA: TGTGCCATCTCCCCCCGGATGGAAGCGGACTATGGCTACACCTTC
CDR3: CAISPRMEADYGYTF

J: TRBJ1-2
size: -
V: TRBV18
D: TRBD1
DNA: TGTGCCAGCTCACCAGGACAGGGGGACTATGGCTACACCTTC
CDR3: CASSPGQGDYGYTF

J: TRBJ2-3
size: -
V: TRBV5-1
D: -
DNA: TGCGCCAGCAGCTTGCCCAGCGGCACAGATACGCAGTATTTT
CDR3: CASSLPSGTDTQYF

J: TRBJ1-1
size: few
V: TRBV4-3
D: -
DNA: TGCGCCAGCAGCCAAGGTCGGGGGACGGCGAACACTGAAGCTTTCTTT
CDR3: CASSQGRGTANTEAFF

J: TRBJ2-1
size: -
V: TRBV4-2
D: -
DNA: TGTGCCAGCAGCCAAGCCTTTGGAGACAGCTCCTACAATGAGCAGTTCTTC
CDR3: CASSQAFGDSSYNEQFF

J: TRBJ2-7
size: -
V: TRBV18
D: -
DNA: TGTGCCAGCTCACCACCGGAACTATATTCCTACGAGCAGTACTTC
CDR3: CASSPPELYSYEQYF

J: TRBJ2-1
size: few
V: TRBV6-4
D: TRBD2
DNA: TGTGCCAGCAGTGACGGAGCGGGGGGTGACAATGAGCAGTTCTTC
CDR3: CASSDGAGGDNEQFF

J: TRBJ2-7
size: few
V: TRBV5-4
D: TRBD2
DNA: TGTGCCAGCAGCCCCGGGGGGGCGACATCCTACGAGCAGTACTTC
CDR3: CASSPGGATSYEQYF

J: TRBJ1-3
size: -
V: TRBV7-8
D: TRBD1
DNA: TGTGCCAGCAGCCGGGGACAGCCCTTACAAGGAAACACCATATATTTT
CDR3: CASSRGQPLQGNTIYF

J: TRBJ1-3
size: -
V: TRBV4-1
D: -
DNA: TGCGCCAGCAGCCAAGATCAAAGCTCCCGGTCAAACACCATATATTTT
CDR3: CASSQDQSSRSNTIYF

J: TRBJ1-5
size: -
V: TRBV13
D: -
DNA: TGTGCCAGCAGCTCGGGGGGAGGCAATCAGCCCCAGCATTTT
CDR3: CASSSGGGNQPQHF